This T cell receptor (beta chain) comes out of a study of blood T cell repertoires in COVID-19. The wider study: Researchers got acute and convalescent COVID-19 samples from the United States, Italy and Spain. Sample material is recorded as cDNA or gDNA derived from T cells, B-cell-depleted T cells, or PBMCs.

Trimming stripped 4 bases from V and 1 base from J, with 7 bases between. Germline values: CDR1 ENHRY, CDR2 SYGVKD. This CDR3 contains 14 residues. Study processing details: Estimation of nucleated cell counts relied on the amplification of reference gene primers. Data came from immunoSEQ multiplex PCR; TCRdb stores just in-frame clones and leaves some out. Clone size and the V and J calls come from that table; the DNA yielded D and trimming. Of under 150,000 clones listed, 81% are singletons. The source is a man aged 45-60 years with acute or convalescent COVID-19. Source material: peripheral blood. The chain joins TRBV10-3 to TRBJ2-2; TRBD2 is a possible D gene (5 bases). As DNA, the CDR3 is TGTGCCATCAGTGGTGGGAGGAACACCGGGGAGCTGTTTTTT. Translating gives CAISGGRNTGELFF.